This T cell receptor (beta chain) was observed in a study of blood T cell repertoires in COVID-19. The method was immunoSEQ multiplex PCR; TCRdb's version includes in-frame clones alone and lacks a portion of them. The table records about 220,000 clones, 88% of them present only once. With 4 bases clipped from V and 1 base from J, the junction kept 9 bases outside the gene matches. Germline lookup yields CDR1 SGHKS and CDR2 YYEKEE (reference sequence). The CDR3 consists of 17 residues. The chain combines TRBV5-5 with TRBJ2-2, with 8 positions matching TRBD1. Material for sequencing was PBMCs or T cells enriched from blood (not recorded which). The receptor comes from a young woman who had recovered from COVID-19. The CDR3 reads CASSRGQGALNTGELFF. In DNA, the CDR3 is TGTGCCAGCAGCCGTGGACAGGGTGCTTTGAACACCGGGGAGCTGTTTTTT.